This is a list of T cell receptor beta chains from one sample in a study of blood T cell repertoires in COVID-19. The protocol was immunoSEQ multiplex PCR, while the TCRdb copy is restricted to in-frame clones and leaves out a portion. The repertoire holds fewer than 400,000 clones, 80% to 90% seen once, with 2.2% in the top ten. The sample comprised PBMCs or T cells enriched from blood (not recorded which). The receptor source for this set is a man younger than 45 who had recovered from COVID-19. The CDR3 runs from the conserved cysteine through the conserved F or W. Fields, in order: J gene, clone size, V gene, D gene, CDR3 DNA, CDR3 protein. D genes are given only for firm matches. Size is omitted from some rows. Given values are once, few, many or a class for expanded clones.

TRBJ2-7,NA,TRBV7-8,NA,TGTGCCAGCAGCCCCCGGGACACCCCAGGGGTGTACGAGCAGTACTTC,CASSPRDTPGVYEQYF
TRBJ1-1,once,TRBV4-1,NA,TGCGCCAGCAGCCGTAAGAGCGGGGACACTGAAGCTTTCTTT,CASSRKSGDTEAFF
TRBJ1-5,NA,TRBV6-2/TRBV6-3,NA,TGTGCCAGCAGTCCCTACGGTGGGGGCGCCGATCAGCCCCAGCATTTT,CASSPYGGGADQPQHF
TRBJ1-2,NA,TRBV9,TRBD1,TGTGCCAGCAGTCTAGACAGGGCGAACTACTATGGCTACACCTTC,CASSLDRANYYGYTF
TRBJ1-5,NA,TRBV6-2/TRBV6-3,TRBD1,TGTGCCAGCAGTTACCGGGGACAGGGAAATCAGCCCCAGCATTTT,CASSYRGQGNQPQHF
TRBJ1-5,NA,TRBV3-1/TRBV3-2,NA,TGTGCCAGCAGCCATGGGGGTTTCGGGGCTGGGGGGGGGCCCCAGCATTTT,CASSHGGFGAGGGPQHF
TRBJ2-5,NA,TRBV5-6,TRBD1,TGTGCCAGCAGCGAGACAGGGGAGGACCAAGAGACCCAGTACTTC,CASSETGEDQETQYF
TRBJ2-4,NA,TRBV5-4,TRBD1,TGTGCCAGCAGCCGAACCATCATCCTTCCGGGACAGATAGCCAAAAACATTCAGTACTTC,CASSRTIILPGQIAKNIQYF
TRBJ1-1,NA,TRBV2,NA,TGTGCCAGCGTGGGGGGTTGGATGAACACTGAAGCTTTCTTT,CASVGGWMNTEAFF
TRBJ1-2,many,TRBV7-2,TRBD1,TGTGCCAGCAACAGGGACAGGAGGGCCTATGGCTACACCTTC,CASNRDRRAYGYTF
TRBJ1-4,once,TRBV3-1/TRBV3-2,TRBD1,TGTGCCAGCAGCCAACGACAGGGAACTAATGAAAAACTGTTTTTT,CASSQRQGTNEKLFF
TRBJ1-1,NA,TRBV5-4,TRBD1,TGTGCCGGACAACAGGGGCTGGAGACTGAAGCTTTCTTT,CAGQQGLETEAFF
TRBJ2-1,NA,TRBV4-3,NA,TGCGCCAGCAGCCAAGGGCCAGGCTATAGCTCCTACAATGAGCAGTTCTTC,CASSQGPGYSSYNEQFF
TRBJ2-1,NA,TRBV18,TRBD2,TGTGCCAGCTTAGGGGGACTAGCGGGAGTCAATGAGCAGTTCTTC,CASLGGLAGVNEQFF
TRBJ2-1,NA,TRBV27,TRBD2,TGTGCCAGCAGTTTAGGATCCACTAGCGGCAATGAGCAGTTCTTC,CASSLGSTSGNEQFF
TRBJ1-5,NA,TRBV15,NA,TGTGCCACCAGCATTGACAGGCAGCCCCAGCATTTT,CATSIDRQPQHF
TRBJ2-3,NA,TRBV3-1/TRBV3-2,NA,TGTGCCAGCAGCCAAAGATACTCAGATACGCAGTATTTT,CASSQRYSDTQYF
TRBJ2-1,NA,TRBV5-1,TRBD1,TGCGCCAGCAGTTACTCAGGGGGTACCCATGAGCAGTTCTTC,CASSYSGGTHEQFF
TRBJ1-2,NA,TRBV15,NA,TGTGCCACCAGCAGTCCCGGGGAGGGCTCTGGCTACACCTTC,CATSSPGEGSGYTF
TRBJ1-2,NA,TRBV5-1,NA,TGCGCCAGCAGCTTGGGACCGGGACAAGACTATGGCTACACCTTC,CASSLGPGQDYGYTF
TRBJ1-6,NA,TRBV14,NA,TGTGCCAGCAGCCAAGGGTTGGTTAGCTCCTATAATTCACCCCTCCACTTT,CASSQGLVSSYNSPLHF
TRBJ2-1,NA,TRBV19,TRBD2,TGTGCCAGTAGTATACGGGGACTAGCGACCTCCTACAATGAGCAGTTCTTC,CASSIRGLATSYNEQFF
TRBJ2-1,NA,TRBV2,TRBD2,TGTGCCAGCACTCGGGGGGGGCTCGATGAGCAGTTCTTC,CASTRGGLDEQFF
TRBJ1-4,NA,TRBV2,TRBD1,TGTGCCAGCATGCCGGGACAGGGAGACGAAAAACTGTTTTTT,CASMPGQGDEKLFF
TRBJ1-1,NA,TRBV4-1,NA,TGCGCCAGCAGCCCATTGACAGGCCTGGGAGCTTTCTTT,CASSPLTGLGAFF
TRBJ1-4,NA,TRBV11-2,NA,TGTGCCAGCAGCCAGGCTAATGAAAAACTGTTTTTT,CASSQANEKLFF
TRBJ2-7,NA,TRBV11-2,NA,TGTGCCAGCAGTCCGGGGTACTACGAGCAGTACTTC,CASSPGYYEQYF
TRBJ1-1,NA,TRBV10-2,NA,TGCGCCACTTCGGATCTTCGGGACACTGAAGCTTTCTTT,CATSDLRDTEAFF
TRBJ2-1,NA,TRBV12-3/TRBV12-4,NA,TGTGCCAGCAGTTTAGCAAGGGGATATGAGCAGTTCTTC,CASSLARGYEQFF
TRBJ1-6,few,TRBV4-2,NA,TGTGCCAGCAGCCAAGATGATCCGGCAGGCACTAGTTGGGCCCTCCACTTT,CASSQDDPAGTSWALHF
TRBJ1-4,NA,TRBV6-5,NA,TGTGCCAGCCGCGTTGGTTTGGGGAGTGAAAAACTGTTTTTT,CASRVGLGSEKLFF
TRBJ1-1,few,TRBV18,TRBD1,TGTGCCAGCTCATCGACAGGGGACACTGAAGCTTTCTTT,CASSSTGDTEAFF
TRBJ1-1,NA,TRBV5-6,TRBD1,TGTGCCAGCGGCGGAACAGGGGCTCGCACTGAAGCTTTCTTT,CASGGTGARTEAFF
TRBJ1-6,few,TRBV6-2/TRBV6-3,NA,TGTGCCAGCAGTTACGGGAGGAAAACCTCCACCCTCCACTTT,CASSYGRKTSTLHF
TRBJ1-6,NA,TRBV27,NA,TGTGCCAGCAGTTTGGGGCGTAATTCACCCCTCCACTTT,CASSLGRNSPLHF
TRBJ1-2,NA,TRBV10-2,NA,TGCGCCAGCAGTTTAACTTGGACAGCTAACTATGGCTACACCTTC,CASSLTWTANYGYTF
TRBJ2-7,NA,TRBV6-5,TRBD1,TGTGCCAGCAGCCGGGACAGGGATGGTTTAGAGCAGTACTTC,CASSRDRDGLEQYF
TRBJ2-5,NA,TRBV7-2,TRBD2,TGTGCCAGCAGCCCCCGCCTGAGCGGGGGAGGCGAGACCCAGTACTTC,CASSPRLSGGGETQYF
TRBJ1-2,few,TRBV2,TRBD1,TGTGCCAGCAGTGAATTTCAAGGGGGCGCCAATGGCTACACCTTC,CASSEFQGGANGYTF
TRBJ2-3,NA,TRBV5-1,TRBD2,TGCGCCAGCAGCCTGGAGCGGGGGGGAAGCACAGATACGCAGTATTTT,CASSLERGGSTDTQYF
TRBJ2-3,NA,TRBV3-1/TRBV3-2,TRBD2,TGTGCCAGCGGGCTAGCGGGGATCACAGATACGCAGTATTTT,CASGLAGITDTQYF
TRBJ2-7,NA,TRBV6-5,NA,TGTGCCAGCAGTTACTCAGCAGGGGCTTTCTCCTACGAGCAGTACTTC,CASSYSAGAFSYEQYF
TRBJ1-3,NA,TRBV28,NA,TGTGCCAGCTCAAACGGTGACAGCTCTGGAAACACCATATATTTT,CASSNGDSSGNTIYF
TRBJ2-3,NA,TRBV3-1/TRBV3-2,TRBD2,TGTGCCAGCAGCCCGGACGGGGAGGGACTAAGCACAGATACGCAGTATTTT,CASSPDGEGLSTDTQYF
TRBJ1-1,NA,TRBV9,NA,TGTGCCAGCAGCGTGGATGACGGGACAGAAGCTTTCTTT,CASSVDDGTEAFF
TRBJ2-7,NA,TRBV7-8,TRBD1,TGTGCCAGCAGCCACGGGACAGCTTACGAGCAGTACTTC,CASSHGTAYEQYF
TRBJ1-3,NA,TRBV18,NA,TGTGCCAGCTCAAGGGAGGCTGGAAACACCATATATTTT,CASSREAGNTIYF
TRBJ1-2,NA,TRBV10-3,NA,TGTGCCATCAGTGAGTCGACGGCCGGGGGGTTACTAGGCTACACCTTC,CAISESTAGGLLGYTF
TRBJ1-2,NA,TRBV19,TRBD1,TGTGCCAGCGGGCCGACAGGGGGCTACTATGGCTACACCTTC,CASGPTGGYYGYTF
TRBJ2-5,NA,TRBV7-8,TRBD1,TGTGCCAGCAGCCCCCGGGACAGGGGGCCGGAGACCCAGTACTTC,CASSPRDRGPETQYF
TRBJ2-2,NA,TRBV6-1,TRBD1,TGTGCCAGCAGTGAAGTAGTGGGACAGCAAATCGGGGAGCTGTTTTTT,CASSEVVGQQIGELFF
TRBJ2-2,NA,TRBV11-3,NA,TGTGCCAGCAGCCTAAGGGGAAGTTCGAACACCGGGGAGCTGTTTTTT,CASSLRGSSNTGELFF
TRBJ1-1,NA,TRBV5-1,NA,TGCGCCAGCAGCCCGGGGGGAGGGAACCTAAACACTGAAGCTTTCTTT,CASSPGGGNLNTEAFF
TRBJ1-1,NA,TRBV2,NA,TGTGCCAGCAGCAACTATATCAACACTGAAGCTTTCTTT,CASSNYINTEAFF
TRBJ2-1,NA,TRBV7-2,NA,TGTGCCAGCAGCGCTGGAGTTAGGGAGCAGTTCTTC,CASSAGVREQFF
TRBJ2-1,NA,TRBV7-2,NA,TGTGCCAGCAGCTTAGGGCCCCCCTGGTTAAACAATGAGCAGTTCTTC,CASSLGPPWLNNEQFF
TRBJ2-2,NA,TRBV27,NA,TGTGCCAGCAGTTTATTGGGGGGGCGGTCGAACACCGGGGAGCTGTTTTTT,CASSLLGGRSNTGELFF
TRBJ2-1,NA,TRBV24-1,NA,TGTGCCACCAGTGACCCCAAAGGGACTCCTTACAATGAGCAGTTCTTC,CATSDPKGTPYNEQFF
TRBJ2-3,NA,TRBV7-6,TRBD2,TGTGCCAGCAGCTTAGGGTCGGGGGGGCCGATAGGCTCAGATACGCAGTATTTT,CASSLGSGGPIGSDTQYF